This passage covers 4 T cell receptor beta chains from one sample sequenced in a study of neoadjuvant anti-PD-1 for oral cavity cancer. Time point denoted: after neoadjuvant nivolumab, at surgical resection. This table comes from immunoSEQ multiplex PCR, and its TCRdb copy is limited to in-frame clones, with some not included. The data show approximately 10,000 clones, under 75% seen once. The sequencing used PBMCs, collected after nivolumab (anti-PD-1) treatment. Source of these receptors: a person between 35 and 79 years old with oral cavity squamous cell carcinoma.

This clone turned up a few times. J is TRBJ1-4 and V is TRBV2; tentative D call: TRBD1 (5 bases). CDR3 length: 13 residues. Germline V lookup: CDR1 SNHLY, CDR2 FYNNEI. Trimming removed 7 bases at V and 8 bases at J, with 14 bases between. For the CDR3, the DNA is TGTGCCAGCAATCAGGGAGATCAAGAAAAACTGTTTTTT. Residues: CASNQGDQEKLFF.

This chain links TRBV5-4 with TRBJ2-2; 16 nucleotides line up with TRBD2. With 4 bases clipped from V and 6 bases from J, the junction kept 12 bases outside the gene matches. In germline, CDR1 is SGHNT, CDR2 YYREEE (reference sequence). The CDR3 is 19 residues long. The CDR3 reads CASSASGTSGRAGAGELFF. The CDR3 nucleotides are TGTGCCAGCAGCGCGTCCGGGACTAGCGGGAGGGCCGGGGCCGGGGAGCTGTTTTTT.

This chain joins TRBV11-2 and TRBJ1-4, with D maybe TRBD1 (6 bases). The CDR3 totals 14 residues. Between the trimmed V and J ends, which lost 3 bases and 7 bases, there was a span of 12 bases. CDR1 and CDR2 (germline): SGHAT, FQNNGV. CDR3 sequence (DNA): TGTGCCAGCAGCTTCGGGAGGGGGTTTGAAAAACTGTTTTTT. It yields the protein CASSFGRGFEKLFF.

The CDR3 protein is CASSMGLVNTEAFF. The CDR3 DNA is TGTGCCAGTAGTATGGGTCTGGTGAACACTGAAGCTTTCTTT. This chain links TRBV19 with TRBJ1-1; D unclear. Trimming left V 3 bases short and J 0 bases short, with 8 bases between. Germline assignment: CDR1 LNHDA and CDR2 SQIVND (reference sequence). This CDR3 spans 14 amino acids.